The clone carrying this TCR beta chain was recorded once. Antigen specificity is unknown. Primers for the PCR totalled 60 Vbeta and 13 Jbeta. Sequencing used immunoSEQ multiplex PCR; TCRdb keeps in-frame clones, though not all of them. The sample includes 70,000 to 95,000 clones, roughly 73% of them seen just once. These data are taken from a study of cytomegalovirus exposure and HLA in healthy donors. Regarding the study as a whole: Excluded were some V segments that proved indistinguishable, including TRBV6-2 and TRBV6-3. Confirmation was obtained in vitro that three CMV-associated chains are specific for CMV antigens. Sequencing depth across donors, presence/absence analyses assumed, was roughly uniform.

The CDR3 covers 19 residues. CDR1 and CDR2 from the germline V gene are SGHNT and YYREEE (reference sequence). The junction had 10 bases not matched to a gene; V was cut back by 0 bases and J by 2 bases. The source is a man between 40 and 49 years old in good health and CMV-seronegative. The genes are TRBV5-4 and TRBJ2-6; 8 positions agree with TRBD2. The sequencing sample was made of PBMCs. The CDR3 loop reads CASSLDGQLAGAGANVLTF. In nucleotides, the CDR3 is TGTGCCAGCAGCTTGGACGGACAGCTAGCGGGCGCTGGGGCCAACGTCCTGACTTTC.